Sequencing of this T cell receptor beta chain was carried out in a study of T cell clones after liver transplantation. The overall study: Post-transplant blood was tracked for graft-donor-reactive T cell clones identified in a pre-transplant mixed lymphocyte reaction. Tolerant meant at least one year fully off immunosuppression without liver enzymes above twice normal. Findings and limits, study-wide: Conclusions were preliminary, with small, heterogeneous patient groups.

The CDR3 covers 16 residues. Comment on this clone: The antigen is undetermined.

The protocol was immunoSEQ multiplex PCR, while the TCRdb copy is restricted to in-frame clones and leaves out a portion. The repertoire has about 80,000 clones, roughly 85% of them found once; the top ten carry more than 0.45%. The sequence came from a human patient who received a liver transplant. Some T cells may possibly be graft donor cells. This chain links TRBV21-1 with TRBJ1-2; TRBD1, the table's D call, lacks a check against the DNA. TRBV21-1 is a known pseudogene. This material consisted of CD4+ T cells from blood, taken approximately 3.5 years after liver transplant. CDR3 loop: CASSKRTGTIVYGYTF. The CDR3 nucleotides read TGTGCCAGCAGCAAACGGACAGGGACTATCGTTTATGGCTACACCTTC.